This T cell receptor (beta chain) was recovered during a study of T cells in Graves' hyperthyroidism and ophthalmopathy. This clonotype was observed many times. The antigen is undetermined. Template material for amplifying TCR beta CDR3 regions consisted of RNA transcripts. An initial round of RT-PCR targeting the TCR CDR3 relied on the HTBI primer set. TCRdb re-called the multiplex PCR reads through MiXCR, storing one row per CDR3 protein. The sample includes hundreds of thousands of distinct CDR3 sequences, 15% to 20% of them seen just once. CDR1 is SGHAT and CDR2 is FQNNGV in the germline V gene. This CDR3 region has 18 residues. V lost 2 bases to trimming and J lost 1 base, with 17 bases between them. The study, taken as a whole, reports: Through a model of 13 V-J features, ophthalmopathy was separated from stable hyperthyroidism. Clonotypes that were expanded in thyroid above 0.001 mostly appeared in blood too. A median 6.5 months before onset, the model predicted ophthalmopathy.

Ophthalmopathy cases met thresholds of Clinical Activity Score at least 3, NOSPECS grade at least 4 and duration under 3 months. This receptor was identified in a man aged 35 to 55 with Graves' ophthalmopathy. Sequenced input: blood. This chain joins TRBV11-2 and TRBJ2-2; D may match TRBD1 or TRBD2 (5 bases each). CDR3 amino acids: CASSLCAEGIGNTGELFF. CDR3 bases: TGTGCCAGCAGCTTATGTGCTGAGGGGATCGGGAACACCGGGGAGCTGTTTTTT.